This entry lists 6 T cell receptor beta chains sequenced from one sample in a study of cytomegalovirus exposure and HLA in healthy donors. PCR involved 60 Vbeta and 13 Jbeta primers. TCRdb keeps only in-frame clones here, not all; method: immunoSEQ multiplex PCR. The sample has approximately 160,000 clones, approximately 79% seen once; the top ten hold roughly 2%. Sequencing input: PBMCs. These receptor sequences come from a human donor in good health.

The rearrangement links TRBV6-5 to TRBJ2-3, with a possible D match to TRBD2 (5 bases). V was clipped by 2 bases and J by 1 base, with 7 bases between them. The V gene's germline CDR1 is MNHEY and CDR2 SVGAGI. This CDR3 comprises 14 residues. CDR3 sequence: CASSYLGGTDTQYF. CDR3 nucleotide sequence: TGTGCCAGCAGTTACCTCGGGGGCACAGATACGCAGTATTTT.

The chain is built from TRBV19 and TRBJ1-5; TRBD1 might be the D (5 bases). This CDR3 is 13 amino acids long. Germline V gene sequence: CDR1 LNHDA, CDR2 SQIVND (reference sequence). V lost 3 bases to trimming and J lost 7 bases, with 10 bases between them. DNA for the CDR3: TGTGCCAGTAGTATCAGGGTACGGCAGCCCCAGCATTTT. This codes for CASSIRVRQPQHF.

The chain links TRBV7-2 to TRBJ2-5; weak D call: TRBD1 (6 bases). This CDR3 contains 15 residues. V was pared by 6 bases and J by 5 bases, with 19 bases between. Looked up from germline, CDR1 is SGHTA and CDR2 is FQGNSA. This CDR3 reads CASSPRIQGRETQYF. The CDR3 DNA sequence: TGTGCCAGCAGTCCAAGGATACAGGGTAGGGAGACCCAGTACTTC.

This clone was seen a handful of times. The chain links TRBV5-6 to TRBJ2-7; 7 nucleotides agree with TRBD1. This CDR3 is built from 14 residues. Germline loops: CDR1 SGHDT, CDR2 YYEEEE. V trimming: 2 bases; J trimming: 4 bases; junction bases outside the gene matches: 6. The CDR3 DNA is TGTGCCAGCAGCTTTGTAGGGGGCGGTTACGAGCAGTACTTC. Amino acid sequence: CASSFVGGGYEQYF.

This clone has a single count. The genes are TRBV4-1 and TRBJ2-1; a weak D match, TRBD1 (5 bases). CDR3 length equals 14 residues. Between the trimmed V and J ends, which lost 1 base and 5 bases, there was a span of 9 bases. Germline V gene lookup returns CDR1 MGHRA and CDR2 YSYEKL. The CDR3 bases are TGCGCCAGCAGCCAAGGTCAGGGCCACAATGAGCAGTTCTTC. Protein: CASSQGQGHNEQFF.

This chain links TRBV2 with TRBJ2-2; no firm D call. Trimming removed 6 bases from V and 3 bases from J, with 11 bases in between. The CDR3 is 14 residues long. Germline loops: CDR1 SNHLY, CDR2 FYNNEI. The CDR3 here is CASRVQDYTGELFF. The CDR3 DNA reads TGTGCCAGCAGAGTACAAGATTACACCGGGGAGCTGTTTTTT.